The 8 T cell receptor beta chains given below trace back to one sample, sequenced in a study of T-cell memory formation after mild COVID-19. Each CDR3 protein gets one entry after TCRdb re-called the 5' RACE reads with MiXCR. The repertoire holds more than 400,000 distinct CDR3 sequences, 15% to 20% seen once, with 10% to 15% in the top ten. Sequenced input: PBMCs or a T cell subset sorted from them (not recorded which). These TCRs come from an adult woman who had mild COVID-19 (a few samples of this study predate the infection). Cell type and time point are not known.

The rearrangement joins TRBV3-1 to TRBJ2-4; no clear D gene. This CDR3 has 12 amino acids. V was clipped by 0 bases and J by 13 bases, with 10 bases between them. CDR1 is LGHDT, CDR2 YNNKEL, per germline (reference sequence). This chain's CDR3 is CASSQDRALQYF. For the CDR3, the DNA is TGTGCCAGCAGCCAAGATAGGGCTCTCCAGTACTTC.

The chain couples TRBV12-3 or TRBV12-4 to TRBJ2-3; 10 bases match TRBD2. The junction had 5 bases not matched to a gene; V was cut back by 3 bases and J by 2 bases. This CDR3 spans 16 amino acids. The CDR3: CASSFPLAGFTDTQYF. As DNA, the CDR3 is TGTGCCAGCAGTTTCCCACTAGCGGGGTTCACAGATACGCAGTATTTT.

The rearrangement uses TRBV5-1 and TRBJ2-7, with 9 bases lining up with TRBD2. The CDR3 totals 13 residues. Looked up from germline, CDR1 is SGHRS and CDR2 is YFSETQ. Trimming cost V 5 bases and J 4 bases; bases outside gene matches: 4. This CDR3 is CASRAGGRYEQYF. The CDR3 DNA sequence: TGCGCCAGCAGGGCGGGGGGGCGATACGAGCAGTACTTC.

This clonotype was counted between two and nine times. This sequence joins TRBV12-3 or TRBV12-4 and TRBJ2-3, with D perhaps TRBD2 (7 bases). Between the trimmed V and J ends, which lost 2 bases and 2 bases, there was a span of 14 bases. The CDR3 totals 16 residues. The CDR3 coding sequence is TGTGCCAGCAGTTTAATGGGGGGGCATTCCACAGATACGCAGTATTTT. This translates into CASSLMGGHSTDTQYF.

This clonotype was observed a handful of times. This chain's CDR3 is CASSPPVNTIYF. The CDR3 DNA follows: TGTGCCAGCTCCCCCCCCGTAAACACCATATATTTT. The chain carries TRBV12-3 or TRBV12-4 and TRBJ1-3; D uncertain. The length of the CDR3 is 12 residues. The V and J ends lost 8 bases and 6 bases respectively, with 11 bases between them.

The chain couples TRBV18 to TRBJ2-5; 8 nucleotides align to TRBD2. Germline values: CDR1 KGHSH, CDR2 LQKENI. Trimming cost V 2 bases and J 2 bases; bases outside gene matches: 1. The CDR3 extends over 14 amino acids. In nucleotides, the CDR3 is TGTGCCAGCTCACCAACTAGCGGACAAGAGACCCAGTACTTC. Translation: CASSPTSGQETQYF.

The gene calls are TRBV7-2 and TRBJ2-5, with a possible D match to TRBD2 (6 bases). CDR1 is SGHTA, CDR2 FQGNSA, per germline. The V end lost 4 bases, the J end lost 7 bases, and 19 bases lay between the germline ends. This CDR3 has 15 residues. CDR3 in amino acids: CASSSNLASVVTQYF. The CDR3 bases are TGTGCCAGCAGCTCAAATCTAGCGTCCGTCGTGACCCAGTACTTC.

The chain carries TRBV4-1 and TRBJ2-5; 9 bases line up with TRBD2. From germline, CDR1 is MGHRA and CDR2 YSYEKL. The CDR3 has 16 amino acids. Germline trimming cut 4 bases from V and 1 base from J; bases unmatched to any gene: 7. The CDR3 loop reads CASSLPERGAQETQYF. In nucleotides, the CDR3 is TGCGCCAGCAGCCTGCCCGAGCGGGGGGCCCAAGAGACCCAGTACTTC.